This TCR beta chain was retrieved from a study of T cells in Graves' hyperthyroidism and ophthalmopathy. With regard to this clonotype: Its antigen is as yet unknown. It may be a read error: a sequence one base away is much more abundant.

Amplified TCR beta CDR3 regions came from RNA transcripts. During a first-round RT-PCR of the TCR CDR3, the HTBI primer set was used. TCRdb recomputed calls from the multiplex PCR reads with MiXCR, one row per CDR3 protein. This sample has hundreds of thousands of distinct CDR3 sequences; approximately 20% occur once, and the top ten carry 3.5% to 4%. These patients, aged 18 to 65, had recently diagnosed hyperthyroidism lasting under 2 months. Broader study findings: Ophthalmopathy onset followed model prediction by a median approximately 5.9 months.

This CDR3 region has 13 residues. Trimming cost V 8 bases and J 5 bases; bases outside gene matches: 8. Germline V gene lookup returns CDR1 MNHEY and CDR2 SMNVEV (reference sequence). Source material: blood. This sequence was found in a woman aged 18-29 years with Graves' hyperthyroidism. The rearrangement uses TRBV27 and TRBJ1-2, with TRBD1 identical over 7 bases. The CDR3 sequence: CASCLQGRYGYTF. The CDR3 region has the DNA TGTGCCAGCTGCCTACAGGGGAGGTATGGCTACACCTTC.